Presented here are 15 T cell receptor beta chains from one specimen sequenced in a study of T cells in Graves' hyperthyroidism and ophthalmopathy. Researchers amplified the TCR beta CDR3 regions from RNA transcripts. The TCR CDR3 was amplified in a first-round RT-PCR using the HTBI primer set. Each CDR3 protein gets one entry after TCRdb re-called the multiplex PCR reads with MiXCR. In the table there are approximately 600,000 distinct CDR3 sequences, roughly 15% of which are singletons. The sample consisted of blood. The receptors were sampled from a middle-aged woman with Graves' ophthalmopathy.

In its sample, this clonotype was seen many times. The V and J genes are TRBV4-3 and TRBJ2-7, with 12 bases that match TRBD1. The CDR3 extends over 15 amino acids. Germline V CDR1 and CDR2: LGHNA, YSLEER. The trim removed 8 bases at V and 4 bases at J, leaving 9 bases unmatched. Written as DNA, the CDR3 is TGCGCCAGCCTAAGAGGGGGACAGGGGGCGTACGAGCAGTACTTC. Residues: CASLRGGQGAYEQYF.

In nucleotides, the CDR3 is TGTGCCAGCAGCTTAGGGGACAAATTCTCCTACGAGCAGTACTTC. It encodes CASSLGDKFSYEQYF. This sequence joins TRBV7-9 and TRBJ2-7; D is perhaps TRBD1 (6 bases). The length of the CDR3 is 15 residues. The V and J ends lost 1 base and 0 bases respectively, with 10 bases between them. Germline V gene lookup returns CDR1 SEHNR and CDR2 FQNEAQ (reference sequence).

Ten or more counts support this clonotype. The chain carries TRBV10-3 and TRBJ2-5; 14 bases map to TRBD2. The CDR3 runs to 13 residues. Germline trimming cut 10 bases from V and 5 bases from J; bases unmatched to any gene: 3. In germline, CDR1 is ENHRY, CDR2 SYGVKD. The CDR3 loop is CATWTSGRETQYF. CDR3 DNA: TGTGCCACCTGGACTAGCGGGAGGGAGACCCAGTACTTC.

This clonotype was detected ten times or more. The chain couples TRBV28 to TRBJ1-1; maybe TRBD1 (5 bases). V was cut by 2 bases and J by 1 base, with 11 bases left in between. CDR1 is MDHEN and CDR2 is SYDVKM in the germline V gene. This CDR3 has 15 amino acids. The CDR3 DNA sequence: TGTGCCAGCAGTTTAAGGGGTTTTACGAACACTGAAGCTTTCTTT. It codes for CASSLRGFTNTEAFF.

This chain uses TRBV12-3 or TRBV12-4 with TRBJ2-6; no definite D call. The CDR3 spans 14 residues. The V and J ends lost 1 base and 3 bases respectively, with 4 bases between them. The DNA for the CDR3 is TGTGCCAGCAGTTTAGGGGTTGGGGCCAACGTCCTGACTTTC. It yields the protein CASSLGVGANVLTF.

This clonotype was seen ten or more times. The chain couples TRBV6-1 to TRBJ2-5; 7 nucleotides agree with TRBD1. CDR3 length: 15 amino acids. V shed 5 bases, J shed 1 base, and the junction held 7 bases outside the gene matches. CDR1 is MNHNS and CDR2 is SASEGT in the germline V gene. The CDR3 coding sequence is TGTGCCAGCAGTCCCAGACAGGGCGTCCAAGAGACCCAGTACTTC. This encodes CASSPRQGVQETQYF.

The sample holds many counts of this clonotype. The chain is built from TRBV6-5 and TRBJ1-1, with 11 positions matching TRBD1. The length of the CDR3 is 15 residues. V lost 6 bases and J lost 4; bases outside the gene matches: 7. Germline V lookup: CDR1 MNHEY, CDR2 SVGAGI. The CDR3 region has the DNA TGTGCCAGCAGATTAGGACAGGGGGCGCTCACTGAAGCTTTCTTT. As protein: CASRLGQGALTEAFF.

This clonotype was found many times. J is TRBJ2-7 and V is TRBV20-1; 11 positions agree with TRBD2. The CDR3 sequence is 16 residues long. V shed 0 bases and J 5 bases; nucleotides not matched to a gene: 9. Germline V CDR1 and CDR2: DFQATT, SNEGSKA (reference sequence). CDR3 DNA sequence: TGCAGTGCTAGAGACCTAGCGGGAGGCCCCCGGGACGAGCAGTACTTC. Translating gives CSARDLAGGPRDEQYF.

The CDR3 DNA is TGTGCCAGCAGCCAAGAAGCTAGCGGGAGCTCCTACGAGCAGTACTTC. Translation gives CASSQEASGSSYEQYF. J is TRBJ2-7 and V is TRBV4-2; TRBD2 aligns across 10 bases. Germline trimming cut 0 bases from V and 0 bases from J; bases unmatched to any gene: 2. There are 16 residues in the CDR3. Germline V CDR1 and CDR2: LGHNA, YNFKEQ.

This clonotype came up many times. Written as DNA, the CDR3 is TGTGCCAGCAGACTAGCGGGAGGGACGGTGGCCGGGGAGCTGTTTTTT. It specifies CASRLAGGTVAGELFF. The V gene is TRBV2, the J gene TRBJ2-2; 13 nucleotides match TRBD2. CDR3 length equals 16 residues. Germline V gene sequence: CDR1 SNHLY, CDR2 FYNNEI. Trimming cost V 6 bases and J 6 bases; bases outside gene matches: 7.

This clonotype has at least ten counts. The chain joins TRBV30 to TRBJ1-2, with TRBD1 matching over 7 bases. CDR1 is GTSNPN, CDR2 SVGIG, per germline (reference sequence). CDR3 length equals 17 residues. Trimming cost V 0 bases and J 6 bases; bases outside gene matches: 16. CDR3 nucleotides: TGTGCCTGGAGTGTCGGGGGACAGTTAGCGGGGCCGGATGGCTACACCTTC. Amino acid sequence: CAWSVGGQLAGPDGYTF.

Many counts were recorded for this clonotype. The CDR3 reads CAISDGQGTSYGYTF. CDR3 in DNA: TGTGCCATCAGTGACGGACAGGGGACGAGCTATGGCTACACCTTC. This chain connects TRBV10-3 to TRBJ1-2, with 9 positions matching TRBD1. From germline, CDR1 is ENHRY and CDR2 SYGVKD. The junction had 6 bases not matched to a gene; V was cut back by 3 bases and J by 4 bases. The CDR3 length is 15 residues.

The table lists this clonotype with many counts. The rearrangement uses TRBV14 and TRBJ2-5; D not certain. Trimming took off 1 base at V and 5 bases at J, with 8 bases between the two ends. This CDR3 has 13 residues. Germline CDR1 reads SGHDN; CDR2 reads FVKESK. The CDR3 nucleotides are TGTGCCAGCAGCCAAGTCCGTGGGGAGACCCAGTACTTC. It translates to CASSQVRGETQYF. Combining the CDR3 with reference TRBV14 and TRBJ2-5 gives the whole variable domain EAGVTQFPSHSVIEKGQTVTLRCDPISGHDNLYWYRRVMGKEIKFLLHFVKESKQDESGMPNNRFLAERTGGTYSTLKVQPAELEDSGVYFCASSQVRGETQYFGPGTRLLVL.

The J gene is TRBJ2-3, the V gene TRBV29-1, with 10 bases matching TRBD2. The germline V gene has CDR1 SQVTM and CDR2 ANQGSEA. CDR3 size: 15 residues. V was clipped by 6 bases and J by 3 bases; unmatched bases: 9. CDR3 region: CSVGTAGGVTDTQYF. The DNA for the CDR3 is TGCAGCGTCGGAACAGCGGGAGGGGTGACAGATACGCAGTATTTT.

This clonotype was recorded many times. CDR3 in amino acids: CASSWTGEYEQYF. The CDR3 DNA reads as TGTGCCAGCTCTTGGACTGGAGAGTACGAGCAGTACTTC. The rearrangement links TRBV27 to TRBJ2-7; TRBD2 might be the D (5 bases). CDR3 length: 13 amino acids. V lost 8 bases, J lost 4 bases, and 15 bases lay in between. The germline gives CDR1 MNHEY, CDR2 SMNVEV (reference sequence).